These T cell receptor beta chains were read from a single sample in a study of cytomegalovirus exposure and HLA in healthy donors. Profiled with immunoSEQ multiplex PCR; TCRdb holds only in-frame clones, not every one. The table has roughly 170,000 clones, 84% seen once; the top ten hold approximately 0.98%. Sequenced sample: PBMCs. These receptors were obtained from a man younger than 40 in good health and CMV-seronegative. The CDR3 runs from the conserved cysteine through the conserved F or W.

V gene: TRBV10-3
J gene: TRBJ1-6
CDR3 protein: CAIRSEGQGNSPLHF

V gene: TRBV5-1
J gene: TRBJ2-7
CDR3 protein: CASSSGGTQVGEQYF

V gene: TRBV2
J gene: TRBJ2-1
CDR3 protein: CASSEGQGRTSGISYNEQFF

V gene: TRBV18
J gene: TRBJ2-1
CDR3 protein: CASSPASRVLNEQFF

V gene: TRBV27
J gene: TRBJ2-1
CDR3 protein: CASSTGTGVNEQFF

V gene: TRBV4-1
J gene: TRBJ2-1
CDR3 protein: CASSQVAGAGYEQFF

V gene: TRBV2
J gene: TRBJ2-7
CDR3 protein: CASSELARALREQYF

V gene: TRBV7-8
J gene: TRBJ1-1
CDR3 protein: CASSLRSLEGEAFF

V gene: TRBV16
J gene: TRBJ2-1
CDR3 protein: CASSQSQGSGDNNEQFF

V gene: TRBV7-9
J gene: TRBJ2-1
CDR3 protein: CASSIRDRYNEQFF

V gene: TRBV30
J gene: TRBJ2-3
CDR3 protein: CAWSVLWGGADTQYF

V gene: TRBV6-4
J gene: TRBJ2-3
CDR3 protein: CASSETGGATDTQYF

V gene: TRBV30
J gene: TRBJ1-6
CDR3 protein: CAWGAAFGQVNSPLHF

V gene: TRBV4-1
J gene: TRBJ1-1
CDR3 protein: CASSQGSAGLYTEAFF

V gene: TRBV29-1
J gene: TRBJ2-2
CDR3 protein: CSVGGGPAGELFF

V gene: TRBV25-1
J gene: TRBJ2-3
CDR3 protein: CASSENPLAGSTDTQYF

V gene: TRBV7-6
J gene: TRBJ2-2
CDR3 protein: CASSSGTWSGGGTGELFF